A selection of T cell receptor beta chains follows, all from one sample in a study of cytomegalovirus exposure and HLA in healthy donors. Clones were read by immunoSEQ multiplex PCR, and TCRdb kept only the in-frame ones, dropping some. The table includes roughly 180,000 clones, approximately 80% detected once. Source material: PBMCs. These receptors all come from a girl under 18 in good health and CMV-seropositive. The CDR3 runs from the conserved cysteine through the conserved F or W. Each record gives: CDR3 protein, V gene, D gene. D genes are given only for firm matches.

CASTRAGRDYGYTF	TRBV2	NA
CASSPGQGNYGYTF	TRBV7-3	TRBD1
CASSDRPMNTEAFF	TRBV19	NA
CASSFQETLSPYEQYF	TRBV5-6	NA
CASSTDGSSYNEQFF	TRBV9	NA
CASSLDGAVNNEQFF	TRBV5-1	NA
CSVPSLGTQYF	TRBV29-1	NA
CSVEGFTGRGADTQYF	TRBV29-1	TRBD2
CSGGDSLLDGYTF	TRBV29-1	TRBD1
CASSLSRDRGIAFF	TRBV7-3	TRBD1
CASSVSGRKGNEQFF	TRBV9	TRBD2
CASSLLGDWAYEQYF	TRBV7-2	NA
CASSTRSYEQYF	TRBV6-5	NA
CASSYSAGLAGETQYF	TRBV6-5	TRBD2
CASARTATYEQYF	TRBV18	NA
CAWSVHPPGRGEKLFF	TRBV30	NA
CASRAGISYNEQFF	TRBV11-2	NA
CASSEAQGGITDTQYF	TRBV2	NA
CASSLGPRGTGELFF	TRBV28	NA
CAISESNPGLPSTGELFF	TRBV10-3	NA
CASSVGGGTNEKLFF	TRBV9	NA